This T cell receptor (beta chain) came from a study of post-analysis software for immune sequencing data. Study summary: Several disease courses (relapsing-remitting, secondary progressive and progressive-relapsing) of multiple sclerosis were included.

This clonotype was found a few times. The antigen remains undetermined. In germline, CDR1 is LGHNA, CDR2 YSLEER. This CDR3 contains 16 residues. V lost 0 bases to trimming and J lost 0 bases, with 12 bases between them. The TCR beta cDNA libraries contained unique molecular identifiers. Roughly 490,000 cDNA molecules came from 1 to 10 million T cells. TCRdb processed the PCR reads anew with MiXCR; each CDR3 protein has one entry. The sample holds 750,000 to 900,000 distinct CDR3 sequences, approximately 44% seen once. Study findings and constraints: Among five TRBV segments more frequent in patients than controls were TRBV5-6, TRBV5-1 and TRBV20-1. Significantly lower normalized Chao1 diversity was seen in multiple sclerosis patients than in controls. Strong co-clustering by F measure linked samples that shared a preparation batch.

The gene calls are TRBV4-3 and TRBJ2-7; D is uncertain. The sample consisted of blood. This sequence originates from a girl aged 10 to 17 with multiple sclerosis. CDR3 sequence (DNA): TGCGCCAGCAGCCAAGAGAACAGACTTAGCTCCTACGAGCAGTACTTC. This sequence encodes CASSQENRLSSYEQYF.